Presented here are 24 T cell receptor beta chains from one specimen sequenced in a study of response to subunit inactivated influenza vaccine listed by TCRdb under 2018. Library generation was performed with RT-PCR. TCRdb records Illumina HiSeq 2500 as the sequencer. In TCRdb, the public reads were trimmed at Q25 with fastp and aligned with MiXCR, with productive beta chains retained. Rows are unified per CDR3 protein, each entry keeping the most common DNA and genes. The sample profile shows about 520,000 distinct CDR3 sequences; 7.2% of them were found once. The biggest ten clones account for around 13% of the sample. This specimen consisted of PBMCs from blood, obtained around 25 months after vaccination. These receptors were taken from a man between 50 and 75 years old who received an inactivated influenza vaccine. Donor details come from another sample of the same person, matched by shared clones.

This clonotype came up many times. V is TRBV5-1 and J is TRBJ1-1; TRBD1 might be the D (6 bases). V was cut by 1 base and J by 6 bases, with 13 bases left in between. Germline V gene sequence: CDR1 SGHRS, CDR2 YFSETQ. CDR3 length equals 14 residues. The CDR3: CASSLTGPGAEAFF. The CDR3 DNA is TGCGCCAGCAGCTTGACAGGGCCCGGGGCTGAAGCTTTCTTT.

The rearrangement links TRBV6-2 or TRBV6-3 to TRBJ1-4; 9 bases agree with TRBD1. The CDR3 length is 17 residues. Losses at the gene ends were 2 bases for V and 0 bases for J; bases not matched to a gene: 4. The germline V gene has CDR1 MNHEY and CDR2 SVGEGT. CDR3 region: CASSYDDRGTTNEKLFF. DNA of the CDR3: TGTGCCAGCAGTTACGACGACAGGGGGACAACTAATGAAAAACTGTTTTTT.

This clonotype showed up just a few times. The chain has TRBV6-1 and TRBJ2-5; 7 nucleotides match TRBD1. The trim removed 4 bases at V and 5 bases at J, leaving 4 bases unmatched. Germline V gene sequence: CDR1 MNHNS, CDR2 SASEGT. CDR3 length: 13 residues. The CDR3 DNA reads TGTGCCAGCAGTGGAACAGGGGTGGAGACCCAGTACTTC. Translating it yields CASSGTGVETQYF.

This clonotype occurred a few times. J is TRBJ2-1 and V is TRBV11-2, with 12 bases fitting TRBD2. Germline loops: CDR1 SGHAT, CDR2 FQNNGV. The CDR3 sequence is 16 residues long. V was clipped by 4 bases and J by 6 bases; unmatched bases: 7. As DNA, the CDR3 is TGTGCCAGCAGCTCGTTACTAGCGGGGGGCTCCAATGAGCAGTTCTTC. The encoded protein is CASSSLLAGGSNEQFF.

This clonotype occurred many times. The V and J genes are TRBV12-3 or TRBV12-4 and TRBJ2-5; D remains ambiguous. Trimming took off 5 bases at V and 5 bases at J, with 12 bases between the two ends. The CDR3 has 13 amino acids. In DNA, the CDR3 is TGTGCCAGCAGTGCCCGGACGTTGGAGACCCAGTACTTC. It specifies CASSARTLETQYF.

In this sample, this clonotype turned up a few times. V gene TRBV7-9 combines with J gene TRBJ2-1, with TRBD2 matching 7 bases. Germline loops: CDR1 SEHNR, CDR2 FQNEAQ (reference sequence). Trimming removed 5 bases from V and 9 bases from J; junction bases left unmatched: 4. CDR3 size: 12 residues. DNA for the CDR3: TGTGCCAGCAGCCGGGACTACCGTGAGCAGTTCTTC. It is translated as CASSRDYREQFF.

The chain is built from TRBV6-5 and TRBJ2-2; 11 bases are shared with TRBD2. The trim removed 0 bases at V and 5 bases at J, leaving 2 bases unmatched. Germline lookup yields CDR1 MNHEY and CDR2 SVGAGI. The CDR3 spans 16 residues. The CDR3 DNA sequence: TGTGCCAGCAGTTACTCGCCTAGCGGGGGGACCGGGGAGCTGTTTTTT. This translates into CASSYSPSGGTGELFF.

There are a few counts of this clonotype. The chain combines TRBV5-1 with TRBJ2-3; D gene unclear. Germline CDR1 and CDR2: SGHRS and YFSETQ. V lost 4 bases to trimming and J lost 6 bases, with 21 bases between them. This CDR3 has 16 residues. The CDR3 nucleotides are TGCGCCAGCAGCCGCGTCTATAAGGCCGGCGCGGATACGCAGTATTTT. Encoded protein: CASSRVYKAGADTQYF.

This clonotype was counted many times. The J gene is TRBJ2-1, the V gene TRBV7-8; 14 nucleotides line up with TRBD2. Per the germline V gene, CDR1 is SGHVS and CDR2 is FQNEAQ. Trimming at V came to 2 bases and at J to 6 bases, leaving 6 bases not matched to a gene. The CDR3 totals 17 residues. For the CDR3, the DNA is TGTGCCAGCAGCTTAAGACTAGCGGGAGGGTTTCCCAATGAGCAGTTCTTC. Its translation is CASSLRLAGGFPNEQFF. Full variable domain (remainder filled in from reference TRBV7-8 and TRBJ2-1): GAGVSQSPRYKVAKRGQDVALRCDPISGHVSLFWYQQALGQGPEFLTYFQNEAQLDKSGLPSDRFFAERPEGSVSTLKIQRTQQEDSAVYLCASSLRLAGGFPNEQFFGPGTRLTVL.

This chain connects TRBV11-3 to TRBJ2-3; D tentatively reads TRBD1 or TRBD2 (5 bases each). Trimming cost V 5 bases and J 4 bases, with 16 bases left between them. This CDR3 is built from 15 residues. From germline, CDR1 is SGHNT and CDR2 YENEEA. CDR3 amino acids: CASSPRGRISDTQYF. The CDR3 DNA is TGTGCCAGCAGCCCTCGGGGCAGAATCTCAGATACGCAGTATTTT.

There are many counts of this clonotype. The chain combines TRBV6-1 with TRBJ2-3; perhaps D is TRBD1 or TRBD2 (6 bases each). This CDR3 region has 14 residues. V was pared by 6 bases and J by 4 bases, with 14 bases between. Germline assignment: CDR1 MNHNS and CDR2 SASEGT. The CDR3 loop reads CASRIGGPADTQYF. CDR3 DNA: TGTGCCAGCAGGATAGGGGGGCCGGCAGATACGCAGTATTTT.

There are a few counts of this clonotype. J is TRBJ2-7 and V is TRBV5-1; 8 nucleotides align to TRBD2. Germline assignment: CDR1 SGHRS and CDR2 YFSETQ. Trimming at V came to 0 bases and at J to 0 bases, leaving 5 bases not matched to a gene. The CDR3 covers 16 residues. The DNA of the CDR3 is TGCGCCAGCAGCTTGGCTCTAGCGGGTTTCTCCTACGAGCAGTACTTC. It codes for CASSLALAGFSYEQYF.

This clonotype was observed at least ten times. The chain has TRBV20-1 and TRBJ1-5; 10 bases agree with TRBD1. The CDR3 spans 13 residues. J gave up 9 bases and V 3 bases, and 5 bases lay outside the gene matches. Per the germline V gene, CDR1 is DFQATT and CDR2 is SNEGSKA (reference sequence). DNA for the CDR3: TGCAGTGCTAGGGGACAGGGGTTGGGGCCCCAGCATTTT. The encoded protein is CSARGQGLGPQHF.

This sequence joins TRBV10-3 and TRBJ2-2; 10 bases are shared with TRBD2. Looked up from germline, CDR1 is ENHRY and CDR2 is SYGVKD. Trimming cost V 6 bases and J 2 bases; bases outside gene matches: 6. There are 16 residues in the CDR3. The CDR3 DNA is TGTGCCATCAGCCGGACTAGCGGCCTTAACACCGGGGAGCTGTTTTTT. Translated: CAISRTSGLNTGELFF.

The J gene is TRBJ2-1, the V gene TRBV6-1, with TRBD2 matching 8 bases. This CDR3 is 17 amino acids long. Germline-derived CDR1 and CDR2 are MNHNS and SASEGT. The V and J ends lost 5 bases and 4 bases, in that order; junction bases with no gene match: 13. The CDR3 DNA reads TGTGCCAGCAGTCAGTCTCCCCCGGGGGGGCTTTACAATGAGCAGTTCTTC. Protein sequence: CASSQSPPGGLYNEQFF.

This clonotype was seen ten or more times. The CDR3 protein is CASGTENTGELFF. For the CDR3, the DNA is TGTGCCTCGGGGACAGAGAACACCGGGGAGCTGTTTTTT. The chain couples TRBV7-9 to TRBJ2-2; TRBD1 matches at 7 bases. The CDR3 length is 13 residues. The trim removed 11 bases at V and 1 base at J, leaving 4 bases unmatched. Per the germline V gene, CDR1 is SEHNR and CDR2 is FQNEAQ (reference sequence).

The CDR3 DNA is TGTGCCAGCAGCTTACAATCGGGCGGGTACGAGCAGTACTTC. Translation gives CASSLQSGGYEQYF. The chain carries TRBV7-9 and TRBJ2-7; D perhaps matches TRBD2 (5 bases). Germline V gene data show CDR1 as SEHNR and CDR2 as FQNEAQ (reference sequence). The length of the CDR3 is 14 residues. Trimming stripped 2 bases from V and 4 bases from J, with 12 bases between.

This clonotype was found once. The J gene is TRBJ1-1, the V gene TRBV6-1; D is undetermined. The ends were cut back, 6 bases at V and 4 bases at J, with 15 bases in the middle. The CDR3 is 14 residues long. Germline V gene data show CDR1 as MNHNS and CDR2 as SASEGT. The CDR3, as DNA: TGTGCCAGCAGACCCCTACGGTCGGGCACTGAAGCTTTCTTT. Translation gives CASRPLRSGTEAFF.

J is TRBJ2-3 and V is TRBV20-1; TRBD2 agrees at 9 bases. V lost 6 bases, J lost 2 bases, and 6 bases stayed unmatched. The germline CDR1 and CDR2 sequences are DFQATT and SNEGSKA (reference sequence). CDR3 length equals 14 residues. CDR3 sequence: CSALSGGHTDTQYF. The DNA of the CDR3 is TGCAGTGCCCTCAGCGGGGGGCACACAGATACGCAGTATTTT.

The CDR3 DNA is TGCAGTGCTAGAGGACAGCCCGATAGCGGGAGGCATGGTACAGATACGCAGTATTTT. Residues: CSARGQPDSGRHGTDTQYF. The rearrangement links TRBV20-1 to TRBJ2-3; 10 bases align to TRBD2. With V trimmed by 1 base and J by 3 bases, 16 bases remained unmatched. CDR1 is DFQATT and CDR2 is SNEGSKA in the germline V gene (reference sequence). The CDR3 is 19 amino acids.

This clonotype has ten or more counts. The chain uses TRBV21-1 and TRBJ2-6; TRBD1 is taken as the D call from the table, unchecked against the DNA. TRBV21-1 is marked as a pseudogene. The CDR3 has 19 amino acids. The CDR3 here is CASSKGGRHIPAGANVLTF. In DNA form, the CDR3 reads TGTGCCAGCAGCAAAGGCGGCCGACACATCCCGGCTGGGGCCAACGTCCTGACTTTC.

At least ten counts were recorded for this clonotype. J is TRBJ2-7 and V is TRBV20-1, with 11 bases aligning to TRBD2. Germline V gene data show CDR1 as DFQATT and CDR2 as SNEGSKA (reference sequence). The CDR3 runs 16 residues. The J segment lost 2 bases and the V segment lost 4 bases, leaving 10 bases of the junction unmatched. The CDR3 DNA sequence: TGCAGTGCTACCTACACAACTAGCGGGGGTCCCTACGAGCAGTACTTC. This translates into CSATYTTSGGPYEQYF.

This clonotype was seen a few times. This rearrangement joins TRBV20-1 to TRBJ2-5; possible D gene TRBD2, 6 bases. The CDR3 covers 10 residues. The V gene's germline CDR1 is DFQATT and CDR2 SNEGSKA (reference sequence). The chain's CDR3 is CRAGLQTQYF. The CDR3 DNA sequence: TGCAGGGCGGGACTTCAGACCCAGTACTTC.

CDR3 nucleotides: TGCGCCAGCAGCCCCGGACAGGGCCCGACTAGCACAGATACGCAGTATTTT. Translation: CASSPGQGPTSTDTQYF. The chain carries TRBV4-3 and TRBJ2-3; 8 bases match TRBD1. With V trimmed by 4 bases and J by 0 bases, 9 bases remained unmatched. Looked up from germline, CDR1 is LGHNA and CDR2 is YSLEER. CDR3 length: 17 residues.